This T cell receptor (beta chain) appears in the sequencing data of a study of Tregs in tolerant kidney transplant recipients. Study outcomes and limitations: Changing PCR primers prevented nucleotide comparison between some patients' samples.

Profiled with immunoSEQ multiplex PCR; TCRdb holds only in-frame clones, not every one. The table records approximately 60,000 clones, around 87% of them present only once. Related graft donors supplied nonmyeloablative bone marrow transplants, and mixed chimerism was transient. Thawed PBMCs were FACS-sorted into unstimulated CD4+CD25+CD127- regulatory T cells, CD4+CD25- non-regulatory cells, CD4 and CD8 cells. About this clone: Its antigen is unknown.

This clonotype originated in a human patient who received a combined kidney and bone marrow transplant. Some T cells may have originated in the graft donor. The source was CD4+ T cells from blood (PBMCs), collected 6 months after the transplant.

DNA of the CDR3: TGTGCCAGCAGCCAAGATGGGCGGGGGGCCACGGAGACCCAGTACTTC. Protein sequence: CASSQDGRGATETQYF. The rearrangement joins TRBV14 to TRBJ2-5; TRBD2 aligns across 8 bases. The CDR3 sequence is 16 residues long. CDR1 is SGHDN and CDR2 is FVKESK in the germline V gene. Trimming removed 0 bases from V and 5 bases from J; junction bases left unmatched: 8. Full variable domain (missing parts from reference TRBV14 and TRBJ2-5): EAGVTQFPSHSVIEKGQTVTLRCDPISGHDNLYWYRRVMGKEIKFLLHFVKESKQDESGMPNNRFLAERTGGTYSTLKVQPAELEDSGVYFCASSQDGRGATETQYFGPGTRLLVL.